What follows are 26 T cell receptor beta chains derived from one specimen sequenced in a study of cytomegalovirus exposure and HLA in healthy donors. Using immunoSEQ multiplex PCR, the repertoire was profiled, and TCRdb retains in-frame clones only, with some absent. The data contain tens of thousands of clones, 94% of them singletons. The sequencing sample was made of PBMCs. The source of these receptors is a woman aged 18-29 years in good health and CMV-seropositive.

CDR3 DNA: TGTGCCAGCAGGAAAACCGAGACAGGGCTAGGTGGCTACACCTTC. This encodes CASRKTETGLGGYTF. The V gene is TRBV2, the J gene TRBJ1-2; 7 bases line up with TRBD1. Germline CDR1 and CDR2: SNHLY and FYNNEI. The CDR3 consists of 15 residues. V gave up 6 bases and J gave up 7 bases; unmatched junction bases: 14.

On this clone: Other DNA sequences of this sample code for an identical CDR3. The V and J genes are TRBV6-5 and TRBJ1-2; maybe TRBD1 (5 bases). The CDR3 spans 12 residues. The V and J ends lost 6 bases and 4 bases respectively, with 9 bases between them. From germline, CDR1 is MNHEY and CDR2 SVGAGI. The CDR3: CASRQGLYGYTF. CDR3 nucleotides: TGTGCCAGCAGGCAGGGACTCTATGGCTACACCTTC.

The rearrangement joins TRBV12-5 to TRBJ1-1, with D perhaps matching TRBD1 (5 bases). The V gene lost 2 bases and the J gene lost 0 bases, with 10 bases spanning the gap. CDR1 and CDR2 (germline): LGHNT, FRNRAP. The CDR3 covers 15 residues. DNA of the CDR3: TGTGCTAGTGGTTTGATCGACAGAATGAACACTGAAGCTTTCTTT. Translating it yields CASGLIDRMNTEAFF.

Here the CDR3 reads CASSYGQGATDTQYF. The CDR3 region has the DNA TGTGCCAGCAGCTATGGACAGGGGGCCACAGATACGCAGTATTTT. The chain combines TRBV6-6 with TRBJ2-3; TRBD1 agrees at 11 bases. The CDR3 loop spans 15 amino acids. Germline V gene sequence: CDR1 MNHNY, CDR2 SVGAGI (reference sequence). Trimming cost V 6 bases and J 2 bases; bases outside gene matches: 4.

The rearrangement joins TRBV18 to TRBJ2-3; 8 bases align to TRBD1. The germline V gene encodes CDR1 KGHSH and CDR2 LQKENI. Trimming took 5 bases from V and 5 from J; bases not matched to a gene: 6. This CDR3 region has 14 residues. Here the CDR3 DNA reads TGTGCCAGCTCATCCGGACAGGGCCAAGATACGCAGTATTTT. Its protein is CASSSGQGQDTQYF.

This clone appeared once. J is TRBJ2-7 and V is TRBV5-1, with D tentatively TRBD1 (6 bases). The CDR3 has 16 residues. The germline CDR1 and CDR2 sequences are SGHRS and YFSETQ. V gave up 2 bases and J gave up 3 bases, with 18 bases separating them. The CDR3 reads CASSFRDIPNLYEQYF. The CDR3 region has the DNA TGCGCCAGCAGCTTCCGGGACATCCCTAACCTCTACGAGCAGTACTTC.

V is TRBV19 and J is TRBJ1-5; D perhaps matches TRBD1 (5 bases). This CDR3 region has 13 residues. V was cut by 3 bases and J by 5 bases, with 8 bases left in between. The germline V gene has CDR1 LNHDA and CDR2 SQIVND (reference sequence). CDR3: CASSIQGDQPQHF. Here the CDR3 DNA reads TGTGCCAGTAGTATTCAGGGTGATCAGCCCCAGCATTTT.

The rearrangement links TRBV4-3 to TRBJ2-1; 11 bases agree with TRBD2. The V gene end was trimmed by 4 bases and the J gene end by 4 bases; junction bases not matched to a gene: 6. This CDR3 has 16 residues. Germline loops: CDR1 LGHNA, CDR2 YSLEER. The CDR3 DNA is TGCGCCAGCAGCCCGGAGGGGACTAGCGGATACAATGAGCAGTTCTTC. It yields the protein CASSPEGTSGYNEQFF.

The rearrangement links TRBV7-2 to TRBJ2-3; D perhaps matches TRBD2 (5 bases). Trimming removed 4 bases at V and 5 bases at J, with 19 bases between. In germline, CDR1 is SGHTA, CDR2 FQGNSA. CDR3 length: 16 residues. This CDR3 reads CASSSQPGIPGDTQYF. The CDR3 region has the DNA TGTGCCAGCAGCTCCCAACCCGGGATTCCTGGAGATACGCAGTATTTT.

This clone appeared a single time. The rearrangement joins TRBV6-1 to TRBJ1-5, with D perhaps TRBD1 (6 bases). Germline lookup yields CDR1 MNHNS and CDR2 SASEGT. V was pared by 6 bases and J by 5 bases, with 11 bases between. CDR3 size: 13 residues. The DNA for the CDR3 is TGTGCCAGCAGCCGGGACAACTATCAGCCCCAGCATTTT. It is translated as CASSRDNYQPQHF.

This clone was detected only once. This chain connects TRBV6-1 to TRBJ1-5, with 7 bases matching TRBD1. CDR3 size: 17 residues. V shed 4 bases and J 0 bases; nucleotides not matched to a gene: 9. Germline V CDR1 and CDR2: MNHNS, SASEGT. CDR3 in DNA: TGTGCCAGCAGTGCCGGGACAGCCCGTTATAGCAATCAGCCCCAGCATTTT. Translated, it gives CASSAGTARYSNQPQHF.

The J gene is TRBJ1-2, the V gene TRBV28; 9 bases map to TRBD1. CDR1 MDHEN and CDR2 SYDVKM come from the germline V gene. The CDR3 has 16 amino acids. J was trimmed by 4 bases and V by 6 bases; bases with no gene match: 12. CDR3 in amino acids: CASSPTGGAWGYGYTF. CDR3 bases: TGTGCCAGCAGCCCAACAGGGGGCGCTTGGGGCTATGGCTACACCTTC.

This sequence joins TRBV6-6 and TRBJ1-1; tentative D call: TRBD1 (6 bases). Deletions cut 6 bases from V and 5 bases from J, with 13 bases between. The germline V gene encodes CDR1 MNHNY and CDR2 SVGAGI (reference sequence). The CDR3 loop spans 13 amino acids. CDR3 in amino acids: CASSQGILTEAFF. CDR3 sequence (DNA): TGTGCCAGCAGCCAGGGGATTCTGACTGAAGCTTTCTTT.

The J gene is TRBJ2-7, the V gene TRBV18, with a weak D call TRBD2 (5 bases). The V end was cut by 0 bases, the J end by 3 bases, with 18 bases between. The CDR3 contains 17 residues. Germline V gives CDR1 KGHSH, CDR2 LQKENI. As DNA, the CDR3 is TGTGCCAGCTCACCACCGAGGACTCCGAAGGGTGTCTACGAGCAGTACTTC. It translates to CASSPPRTPKGVYEQYF. Filled out from reference TRBV18 and TRBJ2-7, the complete variable domain reads NAGVMQNPRHLVRRRGQEARLRCSPMKGHSHVYWYRQLPEEGLKFMVYLQKENIIDESGMPKERFSAEFPKEGPSILRIQQVVRGDSAAYFCASSPPRTPKGVYEQYFGPGTRLTVT.

This chain links TRBV10-3 with TRBJ2-4; 11 bases map to TRBD2. V shed 5 bases, J shed 10 bases, and the junction held 7 bases outside the gene matches. CDR1 and CDR2 (germline): ENHRY, SYGVKD. The CDR3 length is 14 residues. This CDR3 is CAISPTSGNSIQYF. The CDR3 DNA sequence: TGTGCCATCAGTCCGACTAGCGGGAATTCTATTCAGTACTTC.

V is TRBV9 and J is TRBJ1-6, with D perhaps TRBD1 (5 bases). CDR3 length: 16 amino acids. Germline-derived CDR1 and CDR2 are SGDLS and YYNGEE. V was pared by 2 bases and J by 8 bases, with 17 bases between. In DNA, the CDR3 is TGTGCCAGCAGCGTGGGGGGAGGACCTGACTATTCACCCCTCCACTTT. Residues: CASSVGGGPDYSPLHF. Variable domain in full (rest from reference TRBV9 and TRBJ1-6): DSGVTQTPKHLITATGQRVTLRCSPRSGDLSVYWYQQSLDQGLQFLIQYYNGEERAKGNILERFSAQQFPDLHSELNLSSLELGDSALYFCASSVGGGPDYSPLHFGNGTRLTVT.

J is TRBJ2-3 and V is TRBV27; 7 bases map to TRBD1. This CDR3 is built from 15 residues. Germline V gene sequence: CDR1 MNHEY, CDR2 SMNVEV (reference sequence). V gave up 6 bases and J gave up 6 bases; unmatched junction bases: 12. CDR3 nucleotide sequence: TGTGCCAGCAGGGCACCGGGACAGCCTAGGGATACGCAGTATTTT. Translating gives CASRAPGQPRDTQYF.

The chain is built from TRBV19 and TRBJ1-1; 8 nucleotides align to TRBD1. This CDR3 has 15 amino acids. Germline assignment: CDR1 LNHDA and CDR2 SQIVND (reference sequence). Trimming took 3 bases from V and 1 from J; bases not matched to a gene: 4. As DNA, the CDR3 is TGTGCCAGTAGTATCCTACAGGGGGGGAACACTGAAGCTTTCTTT. Residues: CASSILQGGNTEAFF.

V and J are TRBV5-1 and TRBJ1-4; D remains ambiguous. The length of the CDR3 is 15 residues. Germline V CDR1 and CDR2: SGHRS, YFSETQ. The V end was cut by 0 bases, the J end by 5 bases, with 11 bases between. This CDR3 reads CASSLVVGQNEKLFF. The CDR3 region has the DNA TGCGCCAGCAGCTTGGTTGTGGGCCAGAATGAAAAACTGTTTTTT.

The chain carries TRBV30 and TRBJ2-1; weak D call: TRBD1 (5 bases). Trimming took 2 bases from V and 9 from J, leaving 8 bases between them. From germline, CDR1 is GTSNPN and CDR2 SVGIG (reference sequence). The CDR3 is 11 residues long. The CDR3 DNA sequence: TGTGCCTGGAGTAATAGGGGTGAGCAGTTCTTC. Its translation: CAWSNRGEQFF.

This chain joins TRBV28 and TRBJ1-5; unclear D gene. This CDR3 comprises 14 residues. The germline V and J ends were trimmed by 3 bases and 5 bases, with 11 bases remaining between them. CDR1 and CDR2 (germline): MDHEN, SYDVKM. CDR3 sequence reads: CASSFTGFDQPQHF. The CDR3 DNA sequence: TGTGCCAGCAGTTTTACGGGATTCGATCAGCCCCAGCATTTT.

The chain has TRBV4-2 and TRBJ2-2; weak D call: TRBD2 (5 bases). V lost 0 bases and J lost 3, with 8 bases in between. Germline V lookup: CDR1 LGHNA, CDR2 YNFKEQ. CDR3 length equals 15 residues. CDR3 coding DNA: TGTGCCAGCAGCCAAGATCGGACTCACACCGGGGAGCTGTTTTTT. As protein: CASSQDRTHTGELFF.

The V gene is TRBV14, the J gene TRBJ1-6, with 7 bases that match TRBD1. V trimming: 3 bases; J trimming: 6 bases; junction bases outside the gene matches: 2. Germline V CDR1 and CDR2: SGHDN, FVKESK. The CDR3 totals 14 residues. The CDR3 sequence: CASSHGTANSPLHF. CDR3 nucleotide sequence: TGTGCCAGCAGCCATGGGACAGCTAATTCACCCCTCCACTTT. Combining the CDR3 with reference TRBV14 and TRBJ1-6 gives the whole variable domain EAGVTQFPSHSVIEKGQTVTLRCDPISGHDNLYWYRRVMGKEIKFLLHFVKESKQDESGMPNNRFLAERTGGTYSTLKVQPAELEDSGVYFCASSHGTANSPLHFGNGTRLTVT.

The chain has TRBV5-1 and TRBJ1-2; D is uncertain. Trimming removed 2 bases at V and 0 bases at J, with 14 bases between. Germline V gene data show CDR1 as SGHRS and CDR2 as YFSETQ. The CDR3 is made up of 16 amino acids. CDR3 DNA: TGCGCCAGCAGCTTATCCTTGAGCCGCTCTAACTATGGCTACACCTTC. It translates to CASSLSLSRSNYGYTF.

The V call is TRBV7-2, the J call TRBJ1-1; TRBD1 might be the D (5 bases). CDR3 size: 15 residues. V was cut by 5 bases and J by 1 base, with 14 bases left in between. Germline V gene sequence: CDR1 SGHTA, CDR2 FQGNSA. The CDR3 DNA follows: TGTGCCAGCAGCGCCCATGCTGGACAGAACACTGAAGCTTTCTTT. It encodes CASSAHAGQNTEAFF.

V usage is TRBV4-3 and J usage is TRBJ1-5; D call uncertain. Germline loops: CDR1 LGHNA, CDR2 YSLEER. V was clipped by 8 bases and J by 0 bases, with 14 bases between them. The CDR3 extends over 15 amino acids. In nucleotides, the CDR3 is TGCGCCAGCTCCCCTCGGGGTGTTAGCAATCAGCCCCAGCATTTT. Its protein product is CASSPRGVSNQPQHF.